This TCR beta chain was identified during a study of cytomegalovirus exposure and HLA in healthy donors. Overall study findings and caveats: Likely technical artifact: a cluster of highly shared sequence variants.

Comments on this clone: Its target is unknown.

Germline V CDR1 and CDR2: SGHRS, YFSETQ. The CDR3 is made up of 17 amino acids. V was pared by 0 bases and J by 3 bases, with 6 bases of the junction left unmatched. PCR was performed using 60 Vbeta and 13 Jbeta primers. The data were produced by immunoSEQ multiplex PCR, yet TCRdb's version contains in-frame clones alone and is incomplete. This table has roughly 150,000 clones, roughly 9.7% appearing once. This chain links TRBV5-1 with TRBJ2-5; 12 positions agree with TRBD2. Source material: PBMCs. This clonotype was sampled from a man aged 50 to 60 in good health and CMV-seronegative. The CDR3 DNA reads TGCGCCAGCAGCTTGGCCCTAGCGGGAGGGCCAGAAGAGACCCAGTACTTC. It is translated as CASSLALAGGPEETQYF.